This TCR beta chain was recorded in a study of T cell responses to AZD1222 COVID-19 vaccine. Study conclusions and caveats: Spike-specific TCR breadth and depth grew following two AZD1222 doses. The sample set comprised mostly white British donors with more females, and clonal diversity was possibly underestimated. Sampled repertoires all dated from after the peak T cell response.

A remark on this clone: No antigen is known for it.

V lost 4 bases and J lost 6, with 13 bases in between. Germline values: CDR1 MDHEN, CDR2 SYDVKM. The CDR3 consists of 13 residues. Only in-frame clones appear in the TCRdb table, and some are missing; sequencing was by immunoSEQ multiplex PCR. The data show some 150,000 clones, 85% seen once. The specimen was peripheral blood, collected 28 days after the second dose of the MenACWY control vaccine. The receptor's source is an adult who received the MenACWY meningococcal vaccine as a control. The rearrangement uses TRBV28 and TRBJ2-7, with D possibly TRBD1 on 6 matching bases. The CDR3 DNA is TGTGCCAGCAGTTCCGGGACAATGCCCGAGCAGTACGTC. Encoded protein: CASSSGTMPEQYV.